Included here is one TCR beta chain sequence, with context. The entry originates in a study of OX40 agonist ivuxolimab in advanced cancers. Some clones are missing from TCRdb's copy, which holds only in-frame ones; the method was immunoSEQ multiplex PCR. The sample yields tens of thousands of clones, 82% seen once. Trimming cost V 2 bases and J 1 base; bases outside gene matches: 3. The germline gives CDR1 ENHRY, CDR2 SYGVKD. This CDR3 comprises 15 residues. This sequence joins TRBV10-3 and TRBJ2-3; 7 nucleotides match TRBD1. The sample consisted of CD4+ or CD8+ T cells sorted from blood, taken in a trial of the OX40 agonist ivuxolimab. The sequence was collected from an adult with an advanced solid tumor such as melanoma, head and neck, liver or kidney cancer. The CDR3 nucleotides are TGTGCCATCAGTGAGGATGGACAGGGCACAGATACGCAGTATTTT. Its protein product is CAISEDGQGTDTQYF.